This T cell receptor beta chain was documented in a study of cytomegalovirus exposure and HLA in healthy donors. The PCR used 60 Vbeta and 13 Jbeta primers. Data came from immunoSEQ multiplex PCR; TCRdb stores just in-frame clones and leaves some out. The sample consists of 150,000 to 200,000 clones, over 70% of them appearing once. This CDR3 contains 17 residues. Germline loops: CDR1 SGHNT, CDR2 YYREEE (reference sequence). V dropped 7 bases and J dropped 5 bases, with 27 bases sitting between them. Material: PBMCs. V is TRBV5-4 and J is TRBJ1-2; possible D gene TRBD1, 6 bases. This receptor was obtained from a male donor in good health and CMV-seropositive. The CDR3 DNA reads TGTGCCAGCGGGGACTCGACGGGGGGCCCCGTTTTTTATGGCTACACCTTC. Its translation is CASGDSTGGPVFYGYTF.